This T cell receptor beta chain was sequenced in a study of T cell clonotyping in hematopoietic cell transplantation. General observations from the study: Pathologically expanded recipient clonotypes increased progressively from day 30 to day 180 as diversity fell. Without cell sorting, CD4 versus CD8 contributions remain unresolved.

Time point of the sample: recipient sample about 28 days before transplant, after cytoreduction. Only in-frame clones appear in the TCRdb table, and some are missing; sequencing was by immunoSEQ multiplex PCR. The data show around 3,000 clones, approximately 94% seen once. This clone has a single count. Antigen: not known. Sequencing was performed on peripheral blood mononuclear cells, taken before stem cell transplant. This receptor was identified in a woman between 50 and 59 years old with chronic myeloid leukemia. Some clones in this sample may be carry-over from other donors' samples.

The CDR3 is CASREQDNSYGYTF. In DNA, the CDR3 is TGCGCCAGCAGAGAACAGGATAATTCCTATGGCTACACCTTC. The V gene is TRBV5-1, the J gene TRBJ1-2; weak D call: TRBD1 (5 bases). The CDR3 totals 14 residues. V was cut by 5 bases and J by 4 bases, with 15 bases left in between. Germline V CDR1 and CDR2: SGHRS, YFSETQ.